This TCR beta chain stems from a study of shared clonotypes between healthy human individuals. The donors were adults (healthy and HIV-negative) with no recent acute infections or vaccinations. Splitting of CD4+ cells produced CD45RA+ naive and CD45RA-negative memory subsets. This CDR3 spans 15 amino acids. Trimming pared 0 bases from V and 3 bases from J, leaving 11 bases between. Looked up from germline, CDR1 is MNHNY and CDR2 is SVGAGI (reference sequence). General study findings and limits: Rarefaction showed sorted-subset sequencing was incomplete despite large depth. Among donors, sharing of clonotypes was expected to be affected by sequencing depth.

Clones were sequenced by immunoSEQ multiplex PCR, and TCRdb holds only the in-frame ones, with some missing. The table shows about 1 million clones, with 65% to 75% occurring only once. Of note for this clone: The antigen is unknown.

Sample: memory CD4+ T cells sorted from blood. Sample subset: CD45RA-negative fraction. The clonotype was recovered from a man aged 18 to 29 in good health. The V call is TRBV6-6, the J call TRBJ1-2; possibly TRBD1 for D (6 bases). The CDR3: CASSYSPGEDYGYTF. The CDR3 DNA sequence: TGTGCCAGCAGTTACTCCCCAGGGGAGGACTATGGCTACACCTTC.